This T cell receptor beta chain was captured by sequencing in a study of shared clonotypes between healthy human individuals. Broader study findings: Naive subsets generally exceeded memory subsets in estimated richness. When naive CD4 clonotypes were compared across several donors, around 5% were shared. Non-shared clonotypes had lower generation probabilities than those shared by all four donors.

V lost 6 bases, J lost 5 bases, and 19 bases lay in between. Germline V lookup: CDR1 MNHEY, CDR2 SMNVEV (reference sequence). This CDR3 comprises 15 residues. With respect to this clone: Its antigen remains unknown.

Repertoires were generated with immunoSEQ multiplex PCR, while TCRdb's copy carries only in-frame clones and drops some. In the table there are about 2,200,000 clones, 85% to 95% of which are singletons. Naive CD8 populations comprised CD45RO-negative cells positively selected for CCR7, excluding terminally differentiated effector memory CD45RA+ cells. This receptor was obtained from a man between 18 and 35 years old in good health. Some clones in this sample may be carry-over from other donors' samples. Input material: naive CD8+ T cells from PBMCs. This sequence joins TRBV27 and TRBJ1-1; no reliable D call. The CDR3 region is CASSSLAGRGTEAFF. The CDR3 DNA reads TGTGCCAGCAGCTCCTTGGCCGGACGGGGAACTGAAGCTTTCTTT.